The 13 T cell receptor beta chains below were found in one sample sequenced in a study of CXCR3-negative and CXCR3-positive naive CD8 T cells. With UMI labels, 5' RACE was used to prepare the TRB cDNA libraries. TCRdb reanalyzed the 5' RACE reads, giving one entry per CDR3 protein sequence and no DNA. Its table lists fewer than 95,000 distinct CDR3 sequences. The sequenced sample consisted of naive CXCR3- CD8+ T cells from blood. Subset denoted: CD45RO-CCR7+CD27+CD95- naive CD8+ T cells lacking CXCR3 (TNR3-). Source of these receptors: a human donor in good health. Some clones in this sample may be carry-over from other donors' samples.

The V and J genes are TRBV29-1 and TRBJ2-7. CDR1 is SQVTM, CDR2 ANQGSEA, per germline. The CDR3 spans 13 residues. The CDR3 region is CSVEAPEDYEQYF.

The rearrangement uses TRBV23-1 and TRBJ2-1. TRBV23-1 falls under the ORF class, with uncertain function. The CDR3 extends over 16 amino acids. CDR3 sequence: CASNDPHEELPNEQFF.

The rearrangement uses TRBV7-9 and TRBJ2-3. CDR1 and CDR2 from the germline V gene are SEHNR and FQNEAQ (reference sequence). This CDR3 comprises 15 residues. CDR3 sequence reads: CASSLAGLATDTQYF. Combining the CDR3 with reference TRBV7-9 and TRBJ2-3 gives the whole variable domain DTGVSQNPRHKITKRGQNVTFRCDPISEHNRLYWYRQTLGQGPEFLTYFQNEAQLEKSRLLSDRFSAERPKGSFSTLEIQRTEQGDSAMYLCASSLAGLATDTQYFGPGTRLTVL.

The chain links TRBV7-9 to TRBJ2-1; the D call from TCRdb, TRBD2, cannot be confirmed without DNA. This CDR3 region has 14 residues. Germline assignment: CDR1 SEHNR and CDR2 FQNEAQ (reference sequence). CDR3 protein: CASTPPAALNEQFF.

The chain couples TRBV7-9 to TRBJ2-7; absent DNA, TCRdb's TRBD1 call cannot be checked. The CDR3 consists of 13 residues. Germline values: CDR1 SEHNR, CDR2 FQNEAQ (reference sequence). CDR3 residues: CASSPRASYEQYF.

This sequence joins TRBV4-1 and TRBJ2-3; the D call of TRBD1 rests on TCRdb alone, since no DNA is present to check it. The germline V gene encodes CDR1 MGHRA and CDR2 YSYEKL. This CDR3 spans 14 amino acids. CDR3 sequence: CASSHPGGTDTQYF.

The chain couples TRBV7-2 to TRBJ2-3; with no DNA, the TCRdb D assignment of TRBD1 cannot be verified. The CDR3 sequence is 15 residues long. Germline CDR1 is SGHTA and CDR2 is FQGNSA. CDR3 loop: CASGLRGLGTDTQYF.

The chain is built from TRBV28 and TRBJ2-5; TCRdb picks TRBD1, but there is no DNA to check that call. This CDR3 contains 15 residues. The germline CDR1 and CDR2 sequences are MDHEN and SYDVKM. This CDR3 reads CASSIRDGGQETQYF. The whole variable domain, filled in from reference TRBV28 and TRBJ2-5, reads DVKVTQSSRYLVKRTGEKVFLECVQDMDHENMFWYRQDPGLGLRLIYFSYDVKMKEKGDIPEGYSVSREKKERFSLILESASTNQTSMYLCASSIRDGGQETQYFGPGTRLLVL.

The chain links TRBV29-1 to TRBJ2-1; TCRdb picks TRBD1, but there is no DNA to check that call. Germline lookup yields CDR1 SQVTM and CDR2 ANQGSEA. The CDR3 covers 16 residues. This CDR3 is CSVGDPDISLINEQFF.

The rearrangement uses TRBV6-6 and TRBJ1-2; TCRdb lists TRBD1, though no DNA is available to test this call. Germline loops: CDR1 MNHNY, CDR2 SVGAGI (reference sequence). This CDR3 contains 14 residues. CDR3: CASNPGTGGNGYTF.

V and J are TRBV4-2 and TRBJ2-7; the D gene TCRdb calls, TRBD2, cannot be checked with no DNA. The CDR3 runs to 17 residues. Germline V gene sequence: CDR1 LGHNA, CDR2 YNFKEQ. CDR3 loop: CASSPEGQSGLADEQYF.

The rearrangement uses TRBV10-3 and TRBJ2-7; the TCRdb D gene call, TRBD2, has no DNA to confirm it. Germline V gene sequence: CDR1 ENHRY, CDR2 SYGVKD. The CDR3 consists of 16 residues. The CDR3 reads CATKAGTSGSSYEQYF.

The chain couples TRBV7-9 to TRBJ2-7; the D call of TRBD1 rests on TCRdb alone, since no DNA is present to check it. The CDR3 contains 16 residues. Germline V CDR1 and CDR2: SEHNR, FQNEAQ (reference sequence). The CDR3 reads CASSLPSDRSPYEQYF.